The 30 T cell receptor beta chains given below trace back to one sample, sequenced in a study of T cell responses to AZD1222 COVID-19 vaccine. Measured with immunoSEQ multiplex PCR; TCRdb has only the in-frame clones, and not every one. Among fewer than 150,000 clones listed, about 93% were seen once. Sequencing used peripheral blood, obtained on day 0 of AZD1222 vaccination. The receptors here all came from an adult in good health.

This clone was observed once. The chain is built from TRBV5-1 and TRBJ2-1, with TRBD2 matching over 7 bases. CDR1 is SGHRS and CDR2 is YFSETQ in the germline V gene. The V gene end was trimmed by 4 bases and the J gene end by 3 bases; junction bases not matched to a gene: 7. This CDR3 comprises 15 residues. CDR3: CASSPRGGGYNEQFF. DNA of the CDR3: TGCGCCAGCAGCCCCCGCGGCGGGGGCTACAATGAGCAGTTCTTC.

The rearrangement uses TRBV28 and TRBJ2-7; D not certain. In germline, CDR1 is MDHEN, CDR2 SYDVKM. Between the trimmed V and J ends, which lost 3 bases and 6 bases, there was a span of 21 bases. The CDR3 runs 16 residues. This chain's CDR3 is CASSFSPDAARGEQYF. CDR3 coding DNA: TGTGCCAGCAGTTTTTCCCCGGACGCGGCCCGAGGCGAGCAGTACTTC.

The chain is built from TRBV7-9 and TRBJ2-7, with TRBD1 matching over 11 bases. The CDR3 loop spans 12 amino acids. CDR1 and CDR2 (germline): SEHNR, FQNEAQ (reference sequence). The V and J ends lost 5 bases and 12 bases, in that order; junction bases with no gene match: 6. The DNA for the CDR3 is TGTGCCAGCAGCCCTGGGGGACAGGGGGTGTACTTC. It translates to CASSPGGQGVYF.

The V gene is TRBV5-5, the J gene TRBJ1-2, with D possibly TRBD1 on 6 matching bases. CDR3 length: 13 amino acids. Germline-derived CDR1 and CDR2 are SGHKS and YYEKEE (reference sequence). Deletions cut 4 bases from V and 7 bases from J, with 14 bases between. CDR3 sequence reads: CASSAQGMRGYTF. CDR3 DNA sequence: TGTGCCAGCAGCGCCCAGGGGATGCGTGGCTACACCTTC.

This clone occurred once. The chain employs TRBV11-2 and TRBJ2-1, with 7 positions matching TRBD2. The V segment lost 0 bases and the J segment 0 bases; nucleotides outside the gene matches: 2. This CDR3 is built from 16 residues. In germline, CDR1 is SGHAT, CDR2 FQNNGV. Here the CDR3 reads CASSLDGGGSYNEQFF. In DNA form, the CDR3 reads TGTGCCAGCAGCTTAGACGGCGGGGGCTCCTACAATGAGCAGTTCTTC.

This chain uses TRBV6-2 or TRBV6-3 with TRBJ2-7; TRBD2 might be the D (5 bases). Trimming shortened V by 5 bases and J by 5 bases, and 13 bases separated the two germline ends. CDR3 length equals 13 residues. Germline values: CDR1 MNHEY, CDR2 SVGEGT. The CDR3 sequence is CASSRRRNNEQYF. The CDR3 bases are TGTGCCAGCAGTAGAAGGAGGAACAACGAGCAGTACTTC.

This clone was detected a few times. The gene calls are TRBV5-4 and TRBJ2-7; D is tentatively TRBD1 or TRBD2 (6 bases each). Trimming shortened V by 0 bases and J by 1 base, and 11 bases separated the two germline ends. There are 15 residues in the CDR3. The germline V gene encodes CDR1 SGHNT and CDR2 YYREEE (reference sequence). CDR3 coding DNA: TGTGCCAGCAGCTTGGGACGGGGGCGATCCTACGAGCAGTACTTC. Its protein product is CASSLGRGRSYEQYF.

The V call is TRBV28, the J call TRBJ2-1; 8 bases fit TRBD2. This CDR3 is 12 amino acids long. Germline V gives CDR1 MDHEN, CDR2 SYDVKM. The V segment lost 5 bases and the J segment 7 bases; nucleotides outside the gene matches: 1. CDR3 bases: TGTGCCAGCAGTCCGGGGGGGAATGAGCAGTTCTTC. Protein sequence: CASSPGGNEQFF.

V is TRBV4-2 and J is TRBJ2-2; 7 bases line up with TRBD1. The CDR3 has 16 residues. The germline CDR1 and CDR2 sequences are LGHNA and YNFKEQ. J was trimmed by 5 bases and V by 0 bases; bases with no gene match: 6. The DNA of the CDR3 is TGTGCCAGCAGCCAAGATCCGGGACAGACAACCGGGGAGCTGTTTTTT. It is translated as CASSQDPGQTTGELFF.

V is TRBV18 and J is TRBJ2-1; 10 nucleotides match TRBD2. The CDR3 is 17 residues long. The ends lost 0 bases at V and 6 bases at J; junction bases unmatched: 8. Germline CDR1 KGHSH, CDR2 LQKENI. The CDR3 region is CASSPPGGRTSGNEQFF. The CDR3 nucleotides are TGTGCCAGCTCACCACCAGGGGGCAGGACTAGCGGCAATGAGCAGTTCTTC.

This chain uses TRBV5-4 with TRBJ2-2; no clear D. CDR1 is SGHNT, CDR2 YYREEE, per germline (reference sequence). Trimming removed 0 bases at V and 2 bases at J, with 2 bases between. The CDR3 has 13 residues. The CDR3 loop is CASSLVNTGELFF. CDR3 DNA sequence: TGTGCCAGCAGCTTGGTTAACACCGGGGAGCTGTTTTTT.

CDR3 DNA sequence: TGCGCCAGCAGCTTGACAGGGATGACTTCGGAGCAGTTCTTC. Translated, it gives CASSLTGMTSEQFF. V usage is TRBV5-1 and J usage is TRBJ2-1; maybe TRBD1 (6 bases). The CDR3 has 14 residues. Deletions cut 1 base from V and 10 bases from J, with 15 bases between. CDR1 and CDR2 (germline): SGHRS, YFSETQ.

The CDR3 protein is CASSYEGGYSPLHF. CDR3 in DNA: TGTGCCAGCAGTTACGAGGGGGGTTATTCACCCCTCCACTTT. J is TRBJ1-6 and V is TRBV6-5; D is perhaps TRBD1 (6 bases). Trimming cost V 2 bases and J 8 bases, with 10 bases left between them. The CDR3 has 14 amino acids. Germline CDR1 MNHEY, CDR2 SVGAGI.

This sequence joins TRBV9 and TRBJ2-5, with 7 positions matching TRBD1. CDR1 and CDR2 from the germline V gene are SGDLS and YYNGEE. V gave up 0 bases and J gave up 5 bases; unmatched junction bases: 4. The CDR3 has 14 residues. CDR3 coding DNA: TGTGCCAGCAGCGTAGAGGGGGCTGCGGAGACCCAGTACTTC. Translating it yields CASSVEGAAETQYF.

This chain links TRBV7-9 with TRBJ2-7; D remains unclear. Germline V gives CDR1 SEHNR, CDR2 FQNEAQ (reference sequence). The CDR3 contains 12 residues. V lost 5 bases to trimming and J lost 2 bases, with 7 bases between them. In nucleotides, the CDR3 is TGTGCCAGCAGCAAAGGGCCCTACGAGCAGTACTTC. Its protein product is CASSKGPYEQYF.

This chain links TRBV10-3 with TRBJ1-1, with D unresolved. From germline, CDR1 is ENHRY and CDR2 SYGVKD. The CDR3 spans 16 residues. V lost 0 bases and J 3 bases, leaving 14 bases between the germline ends. CDR3 amino acids: CAISESNRGSYTEAFF. CDR3 bases: TGTGCCATCAGTGAGTCGAATCGAGGCAGCTACACTGAAGCTTTCTTT.

The chain carries TRBV7-6 and TRBJ1-6, with 7 bases lining up with TRBD1. The trim removed 4 bases at V and 11 bases at J, leaving 11 bases unmatched. This CDR3 spans 15 amino acids. Germline CDR1 reads SGHVS; CDR2 reads FNYEAQ. The CDR3 DNA sequence: TGTGCCAGCAGCTCGGGACAGCCATTTTTAGCACCCCTCCACTTT. Protein product: CASSSGQPFLAPLHF.

This clone was seen once. This chain joins TRBV5-1 and TRBJ2-1, with D unclear. Germline-derived CDR1 and CDR2 are SGHRS and YFSETQ. V was pared by 1 base and J by 8 bases, with 7 bases between. The CDR3 is made up of 12 amino acids. CDR3 region: CASSLQAYEQFF. Here the CDR3 DNA reads TGCGCCAGCAGCTTGCAAGCGTATGAGCAGTTCTTC.

This chain uses TRBV9 with TRBJ1-4, with a tentative D call TRBD1 (5 bases). V shed 2 bases and J shed 5 bases, with 13 bases lying between them. This CDR3 spans 15 amino acids. Germline-derived CDR1 and CDR2 are SGDLS and YYNGEE. This CDR3 reads CASSVSGTENEKLFF. CDR3 DNA sequence: TGTGCCAGCAGCGTTTCCGGGACGGAAAATGAAAAACTGTTTTTT.

DNA of the CDR3: TGCGCCAGCAGCCAGTCGGGACTAGCGGGAGGGACAGATACGCAGTATTTT. Translated, it gives CASSQSGLAGGTDTQYF. V gene TRBV5-1 combines with J gene TRBJ2-3; 16 bases match TRBD2. Trimming took 4 bases from V and 3 from J; bases not matched to a gene: 5. Germline V gene lookup returns CDR1 SGHRS and CDR2 YFSETQ. This CDR3 has 17 residues.

The chain employs TRBV15 and TRBJ2-5; the D gene is possibly TRBD2 (5 bases). The length of the CDR3 is 13 residues. V shed 1 base and J shed 5 bases, with 8 bases lying between them. Germline assignment: CDR1 LNHNV and CDR2 YYDKDF (reference sequence). CDR3 in DNA: TGTGCCACCAGCAGAGGAGGGTCTGAGACCCAGTACTTC. It encodes CATSRGGSETQYF.

This chain uses TRBV14 with TRBJ1-4; possible D gene TRBD1, 6 bases. In germline, CDR1 is SGHDN, CDR2 FVKESK. The length of the CDR3 is 17 residues. The germline V and J ends were trimmed by 4 bases and 0 bases, with 15 bases remaining between them. CDR3 nucleotide sequence: TGTGCCAGCAGCCCTAGGGGGGTGTATGCAACTAATGAAAAACTGTTTTTT. It is translated as CASSPRGVYATNEKLFF.

This chain uses TRBV7-6 with TRBJ1-4, with TRBD1 matching 8 bases. The CDR3 loop spans 15 amino acids. CDR1 is SGHVS and CDR2 is FNYEAQ in the germline V gene. V shed 5 bases and J 8 bases; nucleotides not matched to a gene: 10. The chain's CDR3 is CASSPQGAIGEKLFF. DNA for the CDR3: TGTGCCAGCAGCCCCCAGGGGGCTATTGGGGAAAAACTGTTTTTT.

This rearrangement joins TRBV15 to TRBJ2-7, with 7 positions matching TRBD1. This CDR3 region has 17 residues. The V and J ends lost 2 bases and 0 bases, in that order; junction bases with no gene match: 10. CDR1 LNHNV and CDR2 YYDKDF come from the germline V gene (reference sequence). The CDR3 protein is CATSRYRGSASSYEQYF. The CDR3 DNA sequence: TGTGCCACCAGCAGATACAGGGGTTCAGCGTCCTCCTACGAGCAGTACTTC. Together with reference TRBV15 and TRBJ2-7, the CDR3 gives the full variable domain: DAMVIQNPRYQVTQFGKPVTLSCSQTLNHNVMYWYQQKSSQAPKLLFHYYDKDFNNEADTPDNFQSRRPNTSFCFLDIRSPGLGDTAMYLCATSRYRGSASSYEQYFGPGTRLTVT.

The chain couples TRBV21-1 to TRBJ1-1. TRBV21-1 has pseudogene status. The CDR3 is made up of 14 amino acids. DNA for the CDR3: TGTGCCAGCAGCACGGGTGCTTGCGGGACTGAAGCTTTCTTT. Translation gives CASSTGACGTEAFF.

The chain carries TRBV6-2 or TRBV6-3 and TRBJ2-7; the match to TRBD2 covers 9 bases. Germline V gene data show CDR1 as MNHEY and CDR2 as SVGEGT. Trimming removed 4 bases from V and 3 bases from J; junction bases left unmatched: 7. This CDR3 has 15 amino acids. The CDR3 DNA is TGTGCCAGCAGTTCCCGGACTAGCGTCAACTACGAGCAGTACTTC. Its protein is CASSSRTSVNYEQYF.

The V gene is TRBV7-2, the J gene TRBJ1-6, with 10 bases that match TRBD1. The length of the CDR3 is 15 residues. With V trimmed by 4 bases and J by 5 bases, 2 bases remained unmatched. Germline loops: CDR1 SGHTA, CDR2 FQGNSA. This CDR3 reads CASSSGQGDNSPLHF. CDR3 DNA sequence: TGTGCCAGCAGCTCTGGACAGGGGGATAATTCACCCCTCCACTTT.

The V gene is TRBV5-1, the J gene TRBJ2-3, with D possibly being TRBD1 (5 bases). With 4 bases removed from V and 5 bases from J, the gap between germline ends came to 20 bases. This CDR3 spans 16 amino acids. CDR1 is SGHRS and CDR2 is YFSETQ in the germline V gene. The CDR3 bases are TGCGCCAGCAGCCCCCAGGTTCAGGGCGCGGTAGATACGCAGTATTTT. Protein sequence: CASSPQVQGAVDTQYF.

V and J are TRBV4-1 and TRBJ2-1; a weak D match, TRBD2 (6 bases). The CDR3 is 17 amino acids. The V end lost 4 bases, the J end lost 8 bases, and 24 bases lay between the germline ends. CDR1 is MGHRA, CDR2 YSYEKL, per germline. CDR3 in DNA: TGCGCCAGCAGCCCGATGTTCGGGGGAGAGATCGTGGATGAGCAGTTCTTC. This gives the protein CASSPMFGGEIVDEQFF.

The chain has TRBV6-5 and TRBJ1-2; 8 bases are shared with TRBD1. J lost 7 bases, V lost 9 bases, and 10 bases had no gene match. In germline, CDR1 is MNHEY, CDR2 SVGAGI. The CDR3 loop spans 13 amino acids. The CDR3, as DNA: TGTGCCAGTCTGCAGGGGGCTCTAGGTGGCTACACCTTC. This gives the protein CASLQGALGGYTF.